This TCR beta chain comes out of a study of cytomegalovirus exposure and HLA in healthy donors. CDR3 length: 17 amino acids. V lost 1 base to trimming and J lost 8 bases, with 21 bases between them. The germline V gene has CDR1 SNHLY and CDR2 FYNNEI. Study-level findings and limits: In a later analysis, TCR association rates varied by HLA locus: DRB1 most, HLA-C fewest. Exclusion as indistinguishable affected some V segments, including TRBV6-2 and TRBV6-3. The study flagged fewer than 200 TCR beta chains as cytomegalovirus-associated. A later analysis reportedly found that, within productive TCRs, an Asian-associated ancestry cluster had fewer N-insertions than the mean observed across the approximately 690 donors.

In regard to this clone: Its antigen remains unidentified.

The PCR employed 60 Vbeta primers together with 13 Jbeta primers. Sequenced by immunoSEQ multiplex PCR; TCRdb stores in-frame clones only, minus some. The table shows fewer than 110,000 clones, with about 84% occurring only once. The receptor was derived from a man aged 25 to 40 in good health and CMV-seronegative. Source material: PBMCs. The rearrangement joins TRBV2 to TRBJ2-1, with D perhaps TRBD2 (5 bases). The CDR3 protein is CASSEVLRGKEIDEQFF. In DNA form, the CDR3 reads TGTGCCAGCAGTGAAGTTCTACGGGGAAAGGAAATCGATGAGCAGTTCTTC.